A single sample is the source of the 19 T cell receptor beta chains below, sequenced in a study of blood T cells in healthy people across ages. It was with a sample-barcoded 5' primer and a J-beta primer mix that a second PCR of about 6 to 12 cycles was run. TCRdb analysed the 5' RACE reads with MiXCR anew, one entry per CDR3 protein. This sample has 650,000 to 1,000,000 distinct CDR3 sequences, with around 45% found just once. The specimen sequenced was blood. These receptor sequences come from an elderly man in good health.

Details on this clonotype: A much larger clone differs from this one at a single base, so this may be a read error. V gene TRBV20-1 combines with J gene TRBJ2-7, with D perhaps given as TRBD1 or TRBD2 (5 bases each). This CDR3 contains 16 residues. The germline gives CDR1 DFQATT, CDR2 SNEGSKA (reference sequence). The CDR3 spells CSAVDILTGLGYKQYF. The DNA for the CDR3 is TGCAGTGCCGTTGACATTCTTACAGGACTCGGCTACAAGCAGTACTTC.

This clonotype was seen repeatedly, ten times or more. The V and J genes are TRBV10-3 and TRBJ2-3; D may be TRBD1 (6 bases). Trimming pared 2 bases from V and 2 bases from J, leaving 11 bases between. Germline CDR1 and CDR2: ENHRY and SYGVKD. This CDR3 has 15 residues. CDR3 amino acids: CAISEEQGNTDTQYF. The DNA for the CDR3 is TGTGCCATCAGTGAGGAGCAGGGGAACACAGATACGCAGTATTTT.

The count of this clonotype is one. The junction and the germline gene differ at one end; a read error may be behind it. This chain links TRBV30 with TRBJ1-2; D uncertain. Germline values: CDR1 GTSNPN, CDR2 SVGIG (reference sequence). The CDR3 sequence is 11 residues long. The CDR3 DNA is TGTGCCGGGAGTGTACGAACGAGCTACACCTTC. This sequence encodes CAGSVRTSYTF.

The chain employs TRBV18 and TRBJ2-3, with 7 bases identical to TRBD2. The germline V gene encodes CDR1 KGHSH and CDR2 LQKENI. The CDR3 contains 16 residues. Written as DNA, the CDR3 is TGTGCTACCGGGCTAGCGGAGGCCCCCGGCACAGATACGCAGTATTTT. Encoded protein: CATGLAEAPGTDTQYF.

This clonotype is labeled as medium-sized. J is TRBJ2-1 and V is TRBV7-2; maybe TRBD2 (6 bases). The CDR3 covers 15 residues. Trimming took 2 bases from V and 10 from J, leaving 18 bases between them. Germline CDR1 and CDR2: SGHTA and FQGNSA. The CDR3 DNA is TGTGCCAGCAGCTTATCCTTGGGAGGTGGCCGGGAGCAGTTCTTC. Its protein product is CASSLSLGGGREQFF.

This clonotype has only one observation. The chain uses TRBV7-9 and TRBJ1-3, with D possibly being TRBD1 (5 bases). The germline V gene has CDR1 SEHNR and CDR2 FQNEAQ (reference sequence). The CDR3 is 15 residues long. V was pared by 5 bases and J by 2 bases, with 13 bases between. The CDR3 region has the DNA TGTGCCAGCAGCCCGACGAGGGGTACTGGAAACACCATATATTTT. Translation: CASSPTRGTGNTIYF.

This clonotype has ten or more counts. V and J are TRBV5-8 and TRBJ2-7; perhaps D is TRBD1 or TRBD2 (5 bases each). Germline assignment: CDR1 SGHTS and CDR2 YDEGEE. Trimming cost V 2 bases and J 3 bases, with 12 bases left between them. This CDR3 region has 14 residues. CDR3 sequence reads: CASSFRGTDYEQYF. DNA of the CDR3: TGTGCCAGCAGCTTTCGTGGGACCGACTACGAGCAGTACTTC.

This clonotype was seen many times. The rearrangement links TRBV4-2 to TRBJ2-7; D uncertain. Between the trimmed V and J ends, which lost 0 bases and 1 base, there was a span of 4 bases. This CDR3 has 13 amino acids. Germline V gene sequence: CDR1 LGHNA, CDR2 YNFKEQ. The CDR3 here is CASSQDSSYEQYF. The CDR3 nucleotides read TGTGCCAGCAGCCAAGACAGTTCCTACGAGCAGTACTTC.

This clonotype occurred once. A much larger clone lies one base from this, so it may be a read error. This chain connects TRBV29-1 to TRBJ2-5, with TRBD1 matching over 9 bases. Trimming removed 8 bases from V and 7 bases from J; junction bases left unmatched: 5. The V gene's germline CDR1 is SQVTM and CDR2 ANQGSEA. This CDR3 is built from 11 residues. The CDR3 spells CSSDRGGTQYF. For the CDR3, the DNA is TGCAGCTCGGACAGGGGAGGGACCCAGTACTTC.

This rearrangement joins TRBV3-1 to TRBJ2-5, with 7 bases that match TRBD2. The length of the CDR3 is 18 residues. Germline CDR1 and CDR2: LGHDT and YNNKEL (reference sequence). V lost 0 bases and J lost 1; bases outside the gene matches: 11. CDR3: CASSQEPKASGAQETQYF. The CDR3 DNA reads as TGTGCCAGCAGCCAAGAACCTAAGGCTAGCGGAGCCCAAGAGACCCAGTACTTC.

This clonotype was counted between two and nine times. V gene TRBV20-1 combines with J gene TRBJ1-1; D is unclear. Germline values: CDR1 DFQATT, CDR2 SNEGSKA (reference sequence). This CDR3 region has 13 residues. V lost 2 bases to trimming and J lost 0 bases, with 7 bases between them. The CDR3 here is CSARSPMNTEAFF. DNA of the CDR3: TGCAGTGCTAGAAGCCCTATGAACACTGAAGCTTTCTTT.

J is TRBJ2-7 and V is TRBV6-5, with TRBD2 matching over 10 bases. The CDR3 consists of 19 residues. With 2 bases clipped from V and 3 bases from J, the junction kept 16 bases outside the gene matches. CDR1 is MNHEY, CDR2 SVGAGI, per germline. The CDR3 loop reads CASSYPRTRLAGVFYEQYF. In DNA, the CDR3 is TGTGCCAGCAGTTACCCAAGGACGCGGCTAGCGGGAGTTTTCTACGAGCAGTACTTC.

V gene TRBV27 combines with J gene TRBJ2-1, with 7 nucleotides matching TRBD2. The J segment lost 7 bases and the V segment lost 6 bases, leaving 9 bases of the junction unmatched. Germline values: CDR1 MNHEY, CDR2 SMNVEV (reference sequence). This CDR3 is 14 amino acids long. CDR3 loop: CASRGRAGFNEQFF. CDR3 in DNA: TGTGCCAGCAGAGGACGAGCGGGATTTAATGAGCAGTTCTTC.

V gene TRBV12-3 or TRBV12-4 combines with J gene TRBJ1-1; possibly TRBD1 for D (5 bases). The CDR3 loop spans 14 amino acids. V was cut by 3 bases and J by 1 base, with 9 bases left in between. The CDR3 nucleotides are TGTGCCAGCAGTTTGGGACCGAAGAACACTGAAGCTTTCTTT. Protein sequence: CASSLGPKNTEAFF.

The rearrangement links TRBV11-2 to TRBJ2-5; no firm D call. TRBJ2-7 explains the end of the DNA better; the J call may be wrong. In germline, CDR1 is SGHAT, CDR2 FQNNGV. The CDR3 sequence is 12 residues long. CDR3 DNA sequence: TGTGCCAGCAGCTCCCTAGACTACGAGCAGTACTTC. Amino acids: CASSSLDYEQYF.

The V and J genes are TRBV20-1 and TRBJ2-1, with 10 bases that match TRBD2. V shed 6 bases and J 4 bases; nucleotides not matched to a gene: 9. CDR3 size: 15 residues. CDR1 is DFQATT, CDR2 SNEGSKA, per germline (reference sequence). CDR3 nucleotide sequence: TGCAGTGCGAGCCTCACTAGCGGGACTTACAATGAGCAGTTCTTC. Its translation is CSASLTSGTYNEQFF.

This clonotype was observed once. The chain combines TRBV28 with TRBJ2-4; D may be TRBD1 (6 bases). CDR1 and CDR2 from the germline V gene are MDHEN and SYDVKM. Trimming stripped 6 bases from V and 5 bases from J, with 17 bases between. The CDR3 totals 15 residues. In nucleotides, the CDR3 is TGTGCCAGCAGCCAGACGGACAGAGACGAAAACATTCAGTACTTC. It codes for CASSQTDRDENIQYF.

Details on this clonotype: The junction departs from the called germline gene at one end, perhaps through a read error. The rearrangement joins TRBV19 to TRBJ2-5; TRBD2 is a possible D gene (5 bases). Germline CDR1 and CDR2: LNHDA and SQIVND (reference sequence). The CDR3 covers 14 residues. The CDR3 protein is CASSPGRGGETQYF. In DNA form, the CDR3 reads TGTGCCAGTAGTCCCGGGCGAGGTGGGGAGACCCAGTACTTT.

This clonotype has more than one count but fewer than ten. The rearrangement joins TRBV7-8 to TRBJ2-1, with TRBD2 matching 7 bases. The CDR3 contains 15 residues. With V trimmed by 5 bases and J by 0 bases, 4 bases remained unmatched. CDR1 and CDR2 (germline): SGHVS, FQNEAQ. The CDR3 DNA is TGTGCCAGCAGCGCACTAGCGAACTCCTACAATGAGCAGTTCTTC. Protein product: CASSALANSYNEQFF.